The rows below give T cell receptor beta chains drawn from one sample of a study of T cell responses to AZD1222 COVID-19 vaccine. Measured with immunoSEQ multiplex PCR; TCRdb has only the in-frame clones, and not every one. The sample has tens of thousands of clones, almost 90% seen once. Here the sequenced sample was peripheral blood, taken on day 0 of AZD1222 vaccination. Receptors originate from an adult in good health. Each CDR3 is given with its conserved first and last residue. A D gene is named only where the DNA matches it firmly. Rows give clone size only sometimes, using once, few, many, or a class for an expanded clone.

TGTGCCAGTAGCGATGGGGGGGCGCAAAGTCAGCCCCAGCATTTT,CASSDGGAQSQPQHF,-,-,TRBV19,TRBJ1-5
TGTGCCAGCAGTGTACCAGGGGGCGACTCACCCCTCCACTTT,CASSVPGGDSPLHF,once,TRBD1,TRBV25-1,TRBJ1-6
TGCGCCAGCAGCCAAGATCTGGTCCCTAATCAGCCCCAGCATTTT,CASSQDLVPNQPQHF,-,-,TRBV4-3,TRBJ1-5
TGTGCCAGCGGGGCTAGCGGGAGGAACACGCAGTATTTT,CASGASGRNTQYF,-,TRBD2,TRBV3-1/TRBV3-2,TRBJ2-3
TGTGCCAGCAGCCTCCGACAGGGGGCCTACGAGCAGTACTTC,CASSLRQGAYEQYF,-,TRBD1,TRBV7-9,TRBJ2-7
TGTGCCAGTAGTTCAACCGGGACTACCTTGGAGCAGTACTTC,CASSSTGTTLEQYF,-,TRBD2,TRBV19,TRBJ2-7
TGCGCCAGCAGCTTGAGACTAGCGGGAGGGGATGAGCAGTTCTTC,CASSLRLAGGDEQFF,-,TRBD2,TRBV5-1,TRBJ2-1
TGTGCCAGTAGTATAGGAGAGGCGCTTTACGAGACCCAGTACTTC,CASSIGEALYETQYF,-,-,TRBV19,TRBJ2-5
TGTGCCAGCAGAAGCGCCGGGACTAGACCCAACAATGAGCAGTTCTTC,CASRSAGTRPNNEQFF,-,TRBD2,TRBV3-1/TRBV3-2,TRBJ2-1
TGTGCCAGCAGCCCTACCACGGCAGGGTCGAATTCACCCCTCCACTTT,CASSPTTAGSNSPLHF,-,-,TRBV14,TRBJ1-6
TGTGCCAGCTCACCGCGGGACAGGGGGGTACGTGACACTGAAGCTTTCTTT,CASSPRDRGVRDTEAFF,-,TRBD1,TRBV18,TRBJ1-1
TGTGCCACCAGTGATCTTGGGGGGGGAAACGAGCAGTACTTC,CATSDLGGGNEQYF,-,TRBD2,TRBV24-1,TRBJ2-7
TGTGCCAGCAGCCGCGAGTTACGGAACACTGAAGCTTTCTTT,CASSRELRNTEAFF,-,-,TRBV5-8,TRBJ1-1
TGTGCCAGCAGTGAAGCCGGATCAGCGCCCCAGCATTTT,CASSEAGSAPQHF,-,-,TRBV2,TRBJ1-5
TGTGCCAGCAGCCGAACCCCATACTACGAGCAGTACTTC,CASSRTPYYEQYF,-,-,TRBV6-5,TRBJ2-7
TGTGCCAGCAGCCAAGCGTACAGAAATTCACCCCTCCACTTT,CASSQAYRNSPLHF,-,-,TRBV3-1/TRBV3-2,TRBJ1-6
TGCAGTGCTCTTATTTACAATGAGCAGTTCTTC,CSALIYNEQFF,-,-,TRBV20-1,TRBJ2-1
TGTGCCAGCAGTCTCTGGGAGGGTTCTGCCAAAAACATTCAGTACTTC,CASSLWEGSAKNIQYF,-,TRBD2,TRBV7-9,TRBJ2-4
TGTGCCAGCTCACCCCGGGGGAATGAAAAACTGTTTTTT,CASSPRGNEKLFF,-,-,TRBV18,TRBJ1-4
TGTGCCAGCTCACCAGACCGGGAGAGGGGGGATACGCAGTATTTT,CASSPDRERGDTQYF,-,-,TRBV18,TRBJ2-3
TGCAGTGCTAGTCCCCCCGGGTACGAGCAGTACTTC,CSASPPGYEQYF,-,-,TRBV20-1,TRBJ2-7
TGTGCCAGCTCACCAATTATCGTGGAGCATAATTCACCCCTCCACTTT,CASSPIIVEHNSPLHF,-,-,TRBV18,TRBJ1-6
TGTGCCAGCAGCTTGGGCAGGGGGAGAGGCTACACCTTC,CASSLGRGRGYTF,-,TRBD1,TRBV7-2,TRBJ1-2
TGTGCCAGCAGTGTGGGCTTTAACGAGCAGTACTTC,CASSVGFNEQYF,medium-sized,-,TRBV6-6,TRBJ2-7
TGTGCCAGCAGCCAAGACCAGGGATCACATGAAAAACTGTTTTTT,CASSQDQGSHEKLFF,-,-,TRBV14,TRBJ1-4
TGCAGTGCCTTCACAGATACGCAGTATTTT,CSAFTDTQYF,-,-,TRBV20-1,TRBJ2-3
TGCGCCAGCAGCTTTGGGGGGAACACCGGGGAGCTGTTTTTT,CASSFGGNTGELFF,-,-,TRBV5-1,TRBJ2-2
TGTGCCAGCAGCCCAGGGCTTCCCTACGAGCAGTACTTC,CASSPGLPYEQYF,-,-,TRBV7-9,TRBJ2-7
TGTGCCAGCAGCCAACCTGGACAGTTCGCCTACAATGAGCAGTTCTTC,CASSQPGQFAYNEQFF,-,-,TRBV4-2,TRBJ2-1
TGCAGCGTTGTTGGTTGGGCGGGGGGTAATGAGCAGTTCTTC,CSVVGWAGGNEQFF,-,TRBD2,TRBV29-1,TRBJ2-1
TGCGCCAGCAGCCCGGGACGAATCAGGGAGACCCAGTACTTC,CASSPGRIRETQYF,-,-,TRBV5-1,TRBJ2-5
TGCGCCAGCAGCCAAGATATCGGGGGGCAGCGGGGCTACACCTTC,CASSQDIGGQRGYTF,-,-,TRBV4-3,TRBJ1-2
TGTGCCAGCAGCCCCCAACAGGGGATCAACTATGGCTACACCTTC,CASSPQQGINYGYTF,few,TRBD1,TRBV5-5,TRBJ1-2
TGTGCCAGCAGCTTAAGGCTAGCGGGAGCGTACAATGAGCAGTTCTTC,CASSLRLAGAYNEQFF,-,TRBD2,TRBV7-8,TRBJ2-1
TGTGCCAGCAGTTACGGGGGCAACACTGAAGCTTTCTTT,CASSYGGNTEAFF,-,-,TRBV6-6,TRBJ1-1
TGTGCCAGCAGTTACGCCGGCCTGAACATTAACACTGAAGCTTTCTTT,CASSYAGLNINTEAFF,-,-,TRBV6-5,TRBJ1-1
TGTGCCAGCAGCTGGGGGAATTCACCCCTCCACTTT,CASSWGNSPLHF,-,-,TRBV5-4,TRBJ1-6
TGTGCCAGCAGTCGACGGGGGTGGTTGGAGACCCAGTACTTC,CASSRRGWLETQYF,once,-,TRBV27,TRBJ2-5
TGTGCCAGCAGTTCATACACCCGGGACGGGGATAAGAGCAAAAACATTCAGTACTTC,CASSSYTRDGDKSKNIQYF,-,-,TRBV6-2/TRBV6-3,TRBJ2-4
TGTGCCAGCAGTTTCCCTAGCGGGAGTTATGAGCAGTTCTTC,CASSFPSGSYEQFF,-,TRBD2,TRBV28,TRBJ2-1
TGTGCCAGTAGTAAGGGACAGAGACAAGAGACCCAGTACTTC,CASSKGQRQETQYF,few,TRBD1,TRBV19,TRBJ2-5
TGCAGTGCTCCAGACAGGCCGGCTTTCTTT,CSAPDRPAFF,-,-,TRBV20-1,TRBJ1-1
TGTGCCAGCAGCGATACAGGGGTTTTGGTTGAAAAACTGTTTTTT,CASSDTGVLVEKLFF,-,TRBD1,TRBV7-9,TRBJ1-4
TGCAGCGCACGAGCCTCCGGCTTTGAAAAACTGTTTTTT,CSARASGFEKLFF,-,-,TRBV29-1,TRBJ1-4
TGTGCCAGCAGCTTCCCGGGACTAGCGTACAATGAGCAGTTCTTC,CASSFPGLAYNEQFF,-,TRBD2,TRBV11-2,TRBJ2-1
TGTGCCAGCAGCTTTTCTGGCAGGGGGCAAGAGAGCAATCAGCCCCAGCATTTT,CASSFSGRGQESNQPQHF,once,TRBD1,TRBV5-4,TRBJ1-5
TGTGCCAGCAGCCTCCAGATCCATATACGTGGCTACACCTTC,CASSLQIHIRGYTF,-,-,TRBV9,TRBJ1-2